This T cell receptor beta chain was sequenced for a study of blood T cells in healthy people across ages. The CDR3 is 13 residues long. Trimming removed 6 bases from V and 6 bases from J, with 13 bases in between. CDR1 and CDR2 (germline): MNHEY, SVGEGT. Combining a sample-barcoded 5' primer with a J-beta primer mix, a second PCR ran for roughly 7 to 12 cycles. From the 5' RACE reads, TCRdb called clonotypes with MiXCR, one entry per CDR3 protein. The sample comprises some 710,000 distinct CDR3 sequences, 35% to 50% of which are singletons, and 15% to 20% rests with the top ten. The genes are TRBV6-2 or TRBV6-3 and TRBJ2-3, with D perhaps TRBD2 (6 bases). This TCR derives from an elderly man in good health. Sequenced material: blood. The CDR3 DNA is TGTGCCAGCAGGTTCGGGACTCCGGATACGCAGTATTTT. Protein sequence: CASRFGTPDTQYF.